This T cell receptor (beta chain) was sequenced in a study of blood T cells in healthy people across ages. Study-wide points: Donor CMV status, an unknown factor, possibly confounded changes in expanded clonotypes.

With a J-beta primer mix and a sample-barcoded 5' primer, a second PCR ran about 7 to 12 cycles. Tagging of each cDNA molecule was performed by a template-switch adaptor with 12 random nucleotides. From the 5' RACE reads, TCRdb called clonotypes with MiXCR, one entry per CDR3 protein. Found here are over 1,500,000 distinct CDR3 sequences, about 39% of them singletons; the top ten hold under 25%. This clonotype has only a few counts. The antigen remains undetermined. The germline CDR1 and CDR2 sequences are SGHTA and FQGTGA. The CDR3 spans 13 residues. V was shortened by 2 bases and J by 8 bases, with 9 bases between the two germline ends.

This sequence originates from a human donor in good health. Specimen: blood. The V and J genes are TRBV7-3 and TRBJ2-2, with D unclear. CDR3 DNA sequence: TGTGCCAGCAGCTTATCTCTTACTGGGGAGCTGTTTTTT. Translated: CASSLSLTGELFF.